This T cell receptor beta chain appears in the sequencing data of a study of cytomegalovirus exposure and HLA in healthy donors. Study-wide results and limits: While the bulk of TCR sequences proved rare, some public TCRs turned up in many donors. In the roughly 120 validation repertoires, a later analysis found that first-cohort TCR clusters tended to co-occur.

For this clone: As yet, its antigen is unknown.

The CDR3 consists of 15 residues. The V and J ends lost 3 bases and 2 bases respectively, with 15 bases between them. Germline CDR1 SGHNT, CDR2 YYREEE (reference sequence). Sequencing was performed with immunoSEQ multiplex PCR; in TCRdb, only in-frame clones are kept and a portion is missing. This sample carries approximately 300,000 clones, approximately 90% of them seen once, and the ten largest clones take roughly 0.8%. The donors belonged to the roughly 120-subject validation cohort, separate from the roughly 600-subject first cohort. V is TRBV5-4 and J is TRBJ2-7; a possible D gene is TRBD2 (6 bases). Sample: PBMCs. The sequence came from a woman between 18 and 30 years old in good health and CMV-seronegative. In DNA form, the CDR3 reads TGTGCCAGCAGCTCCATCCGGGACTCTACCTACGAGCAGTACTTC. Translation gives CASSSIRDSTYEQYF. The full variable domain, in which reference TRBV5-4 and TRBJ2-7 provide the parts outside the CDR3, is ETGVTQSPTHLIKTRGQQVTLRCSSQSGHNTVSWYQQALGQGPQFIFQYYREEENGRGNFPPRFSGLQFPNYSSELNVNALELDDSALYLCASSSIRDSTYEQYFGPGTRLTVT.